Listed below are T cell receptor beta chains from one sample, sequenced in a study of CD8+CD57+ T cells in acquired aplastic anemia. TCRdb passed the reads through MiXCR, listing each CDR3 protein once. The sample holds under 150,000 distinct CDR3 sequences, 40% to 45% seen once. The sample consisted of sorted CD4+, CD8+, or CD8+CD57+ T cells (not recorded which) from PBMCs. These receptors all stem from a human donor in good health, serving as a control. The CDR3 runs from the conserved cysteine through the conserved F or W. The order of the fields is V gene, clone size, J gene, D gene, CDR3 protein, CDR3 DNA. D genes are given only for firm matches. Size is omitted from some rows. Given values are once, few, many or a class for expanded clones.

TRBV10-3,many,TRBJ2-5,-,CAISEWSGRQETQYF,TGTGCCATCAGTGAGTGGTCGGGGCGCCAAGAGACCCAGTACTTC
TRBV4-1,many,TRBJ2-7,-,CASSPRTRTYEQYF,TGCGCCAGCAGCCCTCGGACTCGAACCTACGAGCAGTACTTC
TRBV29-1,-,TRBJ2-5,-,CSVRTDQETQYF,TGCAGCGTGAGGACCGATCAAGAGACCCAGTACTTC
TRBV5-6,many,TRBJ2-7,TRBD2,CASSFRLAGNYEQYF,TGTGCCAGCAGCTTCCGACTAGCGGGAAACTACGAGCAGTACTTC
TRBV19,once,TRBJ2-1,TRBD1,CASSPGTVIPWDEQFF,TGTGCCAGTAGTCCCGGGACAGTTATACCTTGGGATGAGCAGTTCTTC
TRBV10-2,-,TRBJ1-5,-,CASSEGDQPQHF,TGCGCCAGCAGTGAAGGGGATCAGCCCCAGCATTTT
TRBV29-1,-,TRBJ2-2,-,CSGRDGELFF,TGCAGCGGACGAGACGGGGAGCTGTTTTTT
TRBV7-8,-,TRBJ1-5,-,CASSFSAINQPQHF,TGTGCCAGCAGCTTTTCAGCAATCAATCAGCCCCAGCATTTT
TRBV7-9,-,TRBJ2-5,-,CASSHTPETQYF,TGTGCCAGCAGCCATACCCCAGAGACCCAGTACTTC
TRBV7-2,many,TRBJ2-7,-,CASSFFLGDGEQYF,TGTGCCAGCAGCTTCTTCTTAGGAGATGGCGAGCAGTACTTC
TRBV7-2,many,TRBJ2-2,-,CASSFKGRGGELFF,TGTGCCAGCAGCTTTAAGGGGCGCGGCGGGGAGCTGTTTTTT
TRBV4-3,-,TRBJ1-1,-,CASSQDTSGTEAFF,TGCGCCAGCAGCCAAGACACCTCAGGGACTGAAGCTTTCTTT
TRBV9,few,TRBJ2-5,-,CASSLGQRQRQETQYF,TGTGCCAGCAGCTTAGGGCAGAGGCAGCGCCAAGAGACCCAGTACTTC
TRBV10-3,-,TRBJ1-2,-,CAISVGYYGYTF,TGTGCCATCAGTGTCGGGTACTATGGCTACACCTTC
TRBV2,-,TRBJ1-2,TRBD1,CASRGQGGHGYTF,TGTGCCAGCAGGGGACAGGGGGGGCATGGCTACACCTTC
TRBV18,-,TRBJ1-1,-,CASSKSDTEAFF,TGTGCCAGCTCCAAATCGGACACTGAAGCTTTCTTT
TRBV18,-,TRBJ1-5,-,CASPPGGQPSNQPQHF,TGTGCCAGCCCACCAGGCGGCCAACCAAGCAATCAGCCCCAGCATTTT
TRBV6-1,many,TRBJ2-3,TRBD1,CASSDRGRDTQYF,TGTGCCAGCAGTGACAGGGGGAGAGATACGCAGTATTTT
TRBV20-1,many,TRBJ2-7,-,CSASPAGLYEQYF,TGCAGTGCCTCCCCGGCGGGGCTCTACGAGCAGTACTTC
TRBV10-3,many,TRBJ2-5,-,CAISEGETQYF,TGTGCCATCAGTGAAGGGGAGACCCAGTACTTC
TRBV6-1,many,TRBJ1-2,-,CASSESLRQGYGYTF,-
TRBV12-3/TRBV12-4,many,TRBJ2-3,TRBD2,CASSRASGGVDTQYF,TGTGCCAGCAGCCGAGCTAGCGGGGGGGTGGATACGCAGTATTTT
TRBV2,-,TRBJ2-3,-,CASRSTDRVDEQYF,TGTGCCAGCAGGTCCACGGATCGGGTCGATGAGCAGTATTTT
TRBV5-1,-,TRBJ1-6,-,CASSLALGSNSPLHF,TGCGCCAGCAGCTTGGCACTAGGGTCGAATTCACCCCTCCACTTT
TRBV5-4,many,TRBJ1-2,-,CASSLVGGDGYTF,TGTGCCAGCAGCTTGGTTGGGGGGGATGGCTACACCTTC
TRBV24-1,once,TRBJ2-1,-,CATSDRRSYNEQFF,TGTGCCACCAGTGATAGAAGGTCCTACAATGAGCAGTTCTTC
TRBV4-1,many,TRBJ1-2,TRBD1,CASSQVRDSNGYTF,TGCGCCAGCAGCCAAGTCCGGGACAGCAATGGCTACACCTTC
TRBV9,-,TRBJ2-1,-,CASSVAGGGYNEQFF,TGTGCCAGCAGCGTGGCAGGGGGAGGCTACAATGAGCAGTTCTTC
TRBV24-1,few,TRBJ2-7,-,CATSDSGYTYEQYF,TGTGCCACCAGTGATAGCGGGTATACCTACGAGCAGTACTTC
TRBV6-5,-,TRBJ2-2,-,CASSLVPGLTGELFF,TGTGCCAGCAGTTTGGTACCGGGACTGACCGGGGAGCTGTTTTTT
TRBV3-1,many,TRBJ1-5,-,CASSQGSFNQPQHF,TGTGCCAGCAGCCAAGGATCGTTCAATCAGCCCCAGCATTTT
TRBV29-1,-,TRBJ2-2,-,CSVADTGELFF,TGCAGCGTCGCCGACACCGGGGAGCTGTTTTTT
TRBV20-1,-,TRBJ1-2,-,CSAGDNGYGYTF,TGCAGTGCGGGGGACAATGGCTATGGCTACACCTTC
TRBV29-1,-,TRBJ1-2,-,CSVMVGSHDGYTF,TGCAGCGTTATGGTGGGTAGCCATGATGGCTACACCTTC
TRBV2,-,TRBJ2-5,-,CASRRLGNQPQYF,TGTGCCAGCAGACGGCTAGGGAATCAGCCCCAGTACTTC
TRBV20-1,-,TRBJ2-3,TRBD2,CSASGRLAGQLETTGTQYF,TGCAGTGCTAGTGGTCGGTTAGCGGGACAACTAGAAACCACAGGTACGCAGTATTTT
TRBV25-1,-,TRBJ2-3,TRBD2,CASSVLAGDTQYF,TGTGCCAGCAGTGTCCTAGCGGGGGATACGCAGTATTTT
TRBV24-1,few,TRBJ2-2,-,CATSDSGGQNTGELFF,TGTGCCACCAGTGATTCGGGGGGCCAGAACACCGGGGAGCTGTTTTTT
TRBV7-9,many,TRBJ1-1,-,CASRIGAREAFF,TGTGCCAGCAGAATAGGGGCCAGGGAGGCTTTCTTT
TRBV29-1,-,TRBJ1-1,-,CSVESTTEAFF,TGCAGCGTTGAAAGTACCACTGAAGCTTTCTTT
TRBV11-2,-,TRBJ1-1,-,CASSLYDADRAFF,TGTGCCAGCAGCTTATACGACGCAGACAGGGCTTTCTTT
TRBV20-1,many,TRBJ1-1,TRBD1,CSANTGGTEAFF,TGCAGTGCGAATACAGGGGGGACTGAAGCTTTCTTT
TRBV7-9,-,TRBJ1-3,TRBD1,CASSPTGGSENTIYF,TGTGCCAGCAGCCCGACAGGGGGGTCTGAAAACACCATATATTTT
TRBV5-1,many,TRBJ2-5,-,CASSPQRQETQYF,TGCGCCAGCAGTCCCCAGCGGCAAGAGACCCAGTACTTC
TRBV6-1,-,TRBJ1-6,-,CASSRRLGTTNSPLHF,TGTGCCAGCAGTCGGCGATTGGGGACAACAAATTCACCCCTCCACTTT
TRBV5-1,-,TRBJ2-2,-,CASSWDGNTGERTGSCFF,-
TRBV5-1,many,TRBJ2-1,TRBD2,CASSLESGRASIPFF,TGCGCCAGCAGCTTGGAAAGCGGGAGGGCCTCTATTCCGTTCTTC
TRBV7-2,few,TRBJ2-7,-,CASSLGLEQYF,TGTGCCAGCAGCTTAGGTCTCGAGCAGTACTTC
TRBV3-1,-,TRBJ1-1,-,CASRREQGWATEAFF,TGTGCCAGCAGACGGGAACAGGGTTGGGCCACTGAAGCTTTCTTT
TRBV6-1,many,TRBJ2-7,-,CASSRFGGHIYEQYF,TGTGCCAGCAGTAGGTTTGGGGGGCATATCTACGAGCAGTACTTC
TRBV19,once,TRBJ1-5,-,CASRRAGGRSNQPQHF,TGTGCCAGTAGACGTGCGGGGGGCAGAAGCAATCAGCCCCAGCATTTT
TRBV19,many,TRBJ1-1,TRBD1,CASSIWGQGAGGAFF,TGTGCCAGTAGTATCTGGGGCCAGGGGGCTGGCGGAGCTTTCTTT
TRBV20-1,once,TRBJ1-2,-,CSARDIRTAPLYGYTF,TGCAGTGCTAGAGATATAAGGACAGCTCCCCTCTATGGCTACACCTTC
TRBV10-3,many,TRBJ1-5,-,CATGGTSNQPQHF,TGTGCCACCGGAGGGACTAGCAATCAGCCCCAGCATTTT
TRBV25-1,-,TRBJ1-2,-,CASSDGWEGYGYTF,TGTGCCAGCAGTGATGGGTGGGAAGGCTATGGCTACACCTTC
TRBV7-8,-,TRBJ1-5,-,CASSLAGEALYQPQHF,TGTGCCAGCAGCTTAGCTGGGGAGGCTCTTTATCAGCCCCAGCATTTT